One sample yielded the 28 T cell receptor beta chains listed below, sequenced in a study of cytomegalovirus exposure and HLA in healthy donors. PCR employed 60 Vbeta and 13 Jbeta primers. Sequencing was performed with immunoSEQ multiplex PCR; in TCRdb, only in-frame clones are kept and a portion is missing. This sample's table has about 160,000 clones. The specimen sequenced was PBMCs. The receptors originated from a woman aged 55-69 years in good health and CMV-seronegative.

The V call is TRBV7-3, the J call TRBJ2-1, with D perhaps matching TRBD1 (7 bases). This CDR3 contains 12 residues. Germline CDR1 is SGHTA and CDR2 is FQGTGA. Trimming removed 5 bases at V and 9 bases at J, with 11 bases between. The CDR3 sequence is CASSRGRGEQFF. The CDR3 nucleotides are TGTGCCAGCAGCAGGGGGCGGGGTGAGCAGTTCTTC.

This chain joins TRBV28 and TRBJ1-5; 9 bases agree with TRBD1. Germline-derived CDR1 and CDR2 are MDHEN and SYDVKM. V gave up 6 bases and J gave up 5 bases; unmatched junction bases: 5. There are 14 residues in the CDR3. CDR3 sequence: CASSLRDRDQPQHF. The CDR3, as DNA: TGTGCCAGCAGCCTCCGGGACAGGGATCAGCCCCAGCATTTT.

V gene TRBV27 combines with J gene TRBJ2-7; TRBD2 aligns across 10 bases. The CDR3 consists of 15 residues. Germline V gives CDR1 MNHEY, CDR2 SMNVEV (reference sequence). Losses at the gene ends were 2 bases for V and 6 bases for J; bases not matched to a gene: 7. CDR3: CASSLLAGVGVEQYF. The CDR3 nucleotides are TGTGCCAGCAGTTTACTAGCGGGAGTCGGCGTCGAGCAGTACTTC.

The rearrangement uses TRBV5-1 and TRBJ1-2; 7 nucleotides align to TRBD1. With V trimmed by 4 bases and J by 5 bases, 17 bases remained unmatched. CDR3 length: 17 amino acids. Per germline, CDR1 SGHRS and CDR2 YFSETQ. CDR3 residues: CASSLIVGGGAGYGYTF. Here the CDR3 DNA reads TGCGCCAGCAGCCTCATCGTCGGAGGGGGCGCTGGGTATGGCTACACCTTC.

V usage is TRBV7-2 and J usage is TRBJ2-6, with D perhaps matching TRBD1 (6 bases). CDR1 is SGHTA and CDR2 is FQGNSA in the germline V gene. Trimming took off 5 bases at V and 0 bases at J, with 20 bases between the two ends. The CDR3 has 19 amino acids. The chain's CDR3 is CASSDRRTKLFSGANVLTF. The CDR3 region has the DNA TGTGCCAGCAGCGACAGGCGGACAAAGCTTTTCTCTGGGGCCAACGTCCTGACTTTC.

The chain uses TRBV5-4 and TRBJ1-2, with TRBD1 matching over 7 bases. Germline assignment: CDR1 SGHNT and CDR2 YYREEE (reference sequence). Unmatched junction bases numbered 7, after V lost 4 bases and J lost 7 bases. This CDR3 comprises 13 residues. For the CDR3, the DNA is TGTGCCAGCAGCGCTGGGACAGAGATTGGCTACACCTTC. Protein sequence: CASSAGTEIGYTF.

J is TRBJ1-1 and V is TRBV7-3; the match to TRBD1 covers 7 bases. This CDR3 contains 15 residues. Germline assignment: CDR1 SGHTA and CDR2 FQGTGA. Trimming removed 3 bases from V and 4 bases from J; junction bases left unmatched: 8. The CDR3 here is CASSLGQGVGTEAFF. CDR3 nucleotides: TGTGCCAGCAGCTTGGGGCAGGGGGTCGGCACTGAAGCTTTCTTT.

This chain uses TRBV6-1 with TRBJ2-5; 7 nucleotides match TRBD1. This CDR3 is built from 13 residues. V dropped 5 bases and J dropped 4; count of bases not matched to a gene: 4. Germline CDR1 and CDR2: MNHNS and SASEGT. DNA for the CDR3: TGTGCCAGCAGTAGCCGGGACAGAGAGACCCAGTACTTC. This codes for CASSSRDRETQYF.

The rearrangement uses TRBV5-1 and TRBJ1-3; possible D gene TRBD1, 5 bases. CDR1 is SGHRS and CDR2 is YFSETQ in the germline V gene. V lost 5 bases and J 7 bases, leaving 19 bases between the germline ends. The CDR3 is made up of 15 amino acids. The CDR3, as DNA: TGCGCCAGCAGATTCGACGACAGTGGGTGGAACACCATATATTTT. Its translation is CASRFDDSGWNTIYF.

This CDR3 is CASDRTGTYEQYF. DNA for the CDR3: TGCGCCAGCGATCGAACAGGTACCTACGAGCAGTACTTC. The chain is built from TRBV10-2 and TRBJ2-7, with D possibly TRBD1 on 5 matching bases. The CDR3 is made up of 13 amino acids. The V end lost 8 bases, the J end lost 2 bases, and 13 bases lay between the germline ends. Germline-derived CDR1 and CDR2 are WSHSY and SAAADI.

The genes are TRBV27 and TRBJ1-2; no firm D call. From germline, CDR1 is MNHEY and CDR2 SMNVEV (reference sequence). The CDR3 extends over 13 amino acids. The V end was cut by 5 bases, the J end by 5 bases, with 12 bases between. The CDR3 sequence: CASSTSRYYGYTF. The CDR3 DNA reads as TGTGCCAGCAGTACTTCCAGGTATTATGGCTACACCTTC.

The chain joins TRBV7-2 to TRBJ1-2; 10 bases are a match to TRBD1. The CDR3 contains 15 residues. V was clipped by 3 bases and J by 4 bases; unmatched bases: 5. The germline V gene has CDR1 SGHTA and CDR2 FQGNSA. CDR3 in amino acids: CASSLAGQGSYGYTF. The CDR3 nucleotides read TGTGCCAGCAGCTTGGCGGGACAGGGGAGCTATGGCTACACCTTC.

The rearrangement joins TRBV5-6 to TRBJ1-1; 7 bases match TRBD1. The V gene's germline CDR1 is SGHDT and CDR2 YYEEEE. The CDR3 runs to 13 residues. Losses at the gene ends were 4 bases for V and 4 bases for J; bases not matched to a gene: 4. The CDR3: CASSEQGPTEAFF. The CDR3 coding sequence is TGTGCCAGCAGCGAACAGGGGCCCACTGAAGCTTTCTTT.

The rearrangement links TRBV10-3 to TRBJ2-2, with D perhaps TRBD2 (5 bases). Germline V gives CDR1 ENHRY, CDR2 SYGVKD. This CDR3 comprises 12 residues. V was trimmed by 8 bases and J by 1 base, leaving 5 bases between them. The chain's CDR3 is CAIRGNTGELFF. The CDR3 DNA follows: TGTGCCATCCGGGGGAACACCGGGGAGCTGTTTTTT.

CDR3 in amino acids: CASSPGQQETQYF. For the CDR3, the DNA is TGTGCCAGCAGTCCAGGACAGCAAGAGACCCAGTACTTC. The J gene is TRBJ2-5, the V gene TRBV6-1, with a tentative D call TRBD1 (6 bases). The CDR3 loop spans 13 amino acids. Trimming cost V 5 bases and J 2 bases, with 9 bases left between them. Germline CDR1 MNHNS, CDR2 SASEGT.

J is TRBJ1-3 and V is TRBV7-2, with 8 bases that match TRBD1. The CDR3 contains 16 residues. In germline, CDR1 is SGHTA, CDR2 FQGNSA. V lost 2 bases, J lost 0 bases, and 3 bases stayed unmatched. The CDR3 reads CASSLIGQGSGNTIYF. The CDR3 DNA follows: TGTGCCAGCAGCTTAATTGGACAGGGCTCTGGAAACACCATATATTTT.

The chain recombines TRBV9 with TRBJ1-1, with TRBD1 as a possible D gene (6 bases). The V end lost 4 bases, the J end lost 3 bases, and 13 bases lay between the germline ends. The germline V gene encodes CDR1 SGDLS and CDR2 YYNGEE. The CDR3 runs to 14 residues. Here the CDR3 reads CASSPRHRDTEAFF. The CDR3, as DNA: TGTGCCAGCAGCCCACGTCACAGGGACACTGAAGCTTTCTTT.

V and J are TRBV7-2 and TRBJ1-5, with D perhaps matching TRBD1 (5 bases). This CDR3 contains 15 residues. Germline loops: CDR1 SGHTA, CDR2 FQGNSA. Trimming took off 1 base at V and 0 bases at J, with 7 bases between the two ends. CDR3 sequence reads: CASSLGGYSNQPQHF. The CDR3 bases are TGTGCCAGCAGCTTAGGGGGCTATAGCAATCAGCCCCAGCATTTT.

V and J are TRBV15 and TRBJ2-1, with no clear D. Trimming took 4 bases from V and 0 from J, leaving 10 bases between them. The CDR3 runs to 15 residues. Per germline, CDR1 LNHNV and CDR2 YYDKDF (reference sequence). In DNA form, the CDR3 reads TGTGCCACCAGCAACTCCATATACTCCTACAATGAGCAGTTCTTC. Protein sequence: CATSNSIYSYNEQFF.

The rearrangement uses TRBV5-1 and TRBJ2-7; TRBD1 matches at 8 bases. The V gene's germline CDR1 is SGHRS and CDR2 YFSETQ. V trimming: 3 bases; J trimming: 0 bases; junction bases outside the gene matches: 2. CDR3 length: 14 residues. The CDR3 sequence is CASSSGTGSYEQYF. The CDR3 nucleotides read TGCGCCAGCAGCTCCGGGACAGGCTCCTACGAGCAGTACTTC.

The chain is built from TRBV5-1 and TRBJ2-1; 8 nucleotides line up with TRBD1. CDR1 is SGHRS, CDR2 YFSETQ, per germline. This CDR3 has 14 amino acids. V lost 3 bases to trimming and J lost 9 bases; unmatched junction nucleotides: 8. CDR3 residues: CASSYGTGSGEQFF. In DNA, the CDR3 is TGCGCCAGCAGCTACGGGACAGGTTCGGGTGAGCAGTTCTTC.

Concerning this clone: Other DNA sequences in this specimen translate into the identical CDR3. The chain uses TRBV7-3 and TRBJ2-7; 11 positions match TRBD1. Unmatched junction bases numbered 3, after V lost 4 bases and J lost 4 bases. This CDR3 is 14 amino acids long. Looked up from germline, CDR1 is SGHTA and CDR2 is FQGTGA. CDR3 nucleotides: TGTGCCAGCAGCTCCGGACAGGGGGCTTACGAGCAGTACTTC. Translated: CASSSGQGAYEQYF.

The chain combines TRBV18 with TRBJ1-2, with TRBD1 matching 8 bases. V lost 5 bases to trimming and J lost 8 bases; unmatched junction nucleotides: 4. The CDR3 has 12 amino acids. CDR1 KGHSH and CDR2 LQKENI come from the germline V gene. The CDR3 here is CASSDRGGGYTF. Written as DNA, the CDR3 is TGTGCCAGCTCAGACAGGGGCGGGGGCTACACCTTC. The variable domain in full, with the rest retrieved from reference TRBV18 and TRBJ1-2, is NAGVMQNPRHLVRRRGQEARLRCSPMKGHSHVYWYRQLPEEGLKFMVYLQKENIIDESGMPKERFSAEFPKEGPSILRIQQVVRGDSAAYFCASSDRGGGYTFGSGTRLTVV.

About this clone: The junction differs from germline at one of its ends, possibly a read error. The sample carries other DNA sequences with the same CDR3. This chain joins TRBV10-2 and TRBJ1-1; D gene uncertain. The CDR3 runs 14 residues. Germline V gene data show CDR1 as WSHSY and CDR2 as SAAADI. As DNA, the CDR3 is TGCGCCAGCAGTGAGGGAACAGCCTACACTGAGGCTTTCTTT. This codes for CASSEGTAYTEAFF.

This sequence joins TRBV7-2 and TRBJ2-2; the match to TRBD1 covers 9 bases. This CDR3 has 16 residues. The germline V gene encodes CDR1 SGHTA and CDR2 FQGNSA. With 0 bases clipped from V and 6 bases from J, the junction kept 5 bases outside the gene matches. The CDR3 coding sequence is TGTGCCAGCAGCTTAGCTCCCGGGACAGGGTCCGGGGAGCTGTTTTTT. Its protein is CASSLAPGTGSGELFF.

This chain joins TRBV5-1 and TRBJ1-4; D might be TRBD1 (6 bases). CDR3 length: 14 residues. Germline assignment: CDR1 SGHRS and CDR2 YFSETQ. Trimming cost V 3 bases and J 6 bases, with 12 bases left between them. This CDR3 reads CASSWQGRDEKLFF. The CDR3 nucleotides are TGCGCCAGCAGCTGGCAGGGGCGGGATGAAAAACTGTTTTTT. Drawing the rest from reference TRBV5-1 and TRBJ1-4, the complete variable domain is KAGVTQTPRYLIKTRGQQVTLSCSPISGHRSVSWYQQTPGQGLQFLFEYFSETQRNKGNFPGRFSGRQFSNSRSEMNVSTLELGDSALYLCASSWQGRDEKLFFGSGTQLSVL.

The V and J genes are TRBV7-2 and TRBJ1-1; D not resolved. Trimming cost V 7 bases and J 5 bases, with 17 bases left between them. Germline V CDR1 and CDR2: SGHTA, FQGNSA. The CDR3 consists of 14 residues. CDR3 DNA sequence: TGTGCCAGCATCCTAAGGTCGTCAGGTACTGAAGCTTTCTTT. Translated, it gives CASILRSSGTEAFF.

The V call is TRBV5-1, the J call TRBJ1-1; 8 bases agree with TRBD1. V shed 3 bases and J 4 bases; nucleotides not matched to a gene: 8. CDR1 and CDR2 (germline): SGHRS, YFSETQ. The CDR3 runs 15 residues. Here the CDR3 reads CASSSLGQGGTEAFF. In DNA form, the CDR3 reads TGCGCCAGCAGCTCACTCGGACAGGGTGGCACTGAAGCTTTCTTT.